This T cell receptor (beta chain) was profiled in a study of blood T cell repertoires in COVID-19. Study at large: T cells, B-cell-depleted T cells, or PBMCs supplied cDNA or gDNA.

Data came from immunoSEQ multiplex PCR; TCRdb stores just in-frame clones and leaves some out. The table has roughly 380,000 clones, more than 85% seen once. Participant ages covered roughly 18 to 89 years across 24 US areas. Participant-reported clinical history was the basis for cohort assignment. Either two negative PCRs, clearance, or symptom resolution qualified Cohort 3 donors as recovered. V lost 1 base, J lost 8 bases, and 15 bases lay in between. CDR1 and CDR2 (germline): LGHDT, YNNKEL (reference sequence). The CDR3 runs 15 residues. Sequencing was done on a sample of PBMCs or T cells enriched from blood (not recorded which). The sequence was collected from a woman younger than 45 who had recovered from COVID-19. V is TRBV3-1 (or the pseudogene TRBV3-2) and J is TRBJ2-1, with D tentatively TRBD1 (6 bases). The CDR3 DNA reads as TGTGCCAGCAGCCAAGTAACAGGAAACAGGGATGAGCAGTTCTTC. As protein: CASSQVTGNRDEQFF.